This paragraph reports one T cell receptor (beta chain). Antigen specificity is unknown. Vbeta (60) and Jbeta (13) primers were used in the PCR. Per the original methods: Roughly 12 million of about 80 million unique TCR beta chains were shared, per a later count. Here immunoSEQ multiplex PCR was the method, and the copy in TCRdb shows in-frame clones only, minus some. V and J calls and clone size are copied from that table; D and trimming were computed from the DNA. The sample holds 160,000 or so clones, around nine tenths seen once. V was clipped by 10 bases and J by 4 bases; unmatched bases: 7. This CDR3 spans 13 amino acids. Germline V gene lookup returns CDR1 ENHRY and CDR2 SYGVKD. The data were obtained in a study of cytomegalovirus exposure and HLA in healthy donors. Regarding the study as a whole: The authors enumerated roughly 180 TCR beta chains as linked to cytomegalovirus. Association of a missense DCLRE1C variant with TCR beta V- and J-gene trimming was reported in a later analysis. Per published reports, the classifier diagnosed cytomegalovirus status with high specificity and sensitivity.

The sample comprised PBMCs. The sequence was collected from a woman aged 25 to 39 in good health and CMV-seronegative. This chain connects TRBV10-3 to TRBJ1-2; TRBD1 aligns across 9 bases. The CDR3 DNA sequence: TGTGCCACGGGACAGGGTGGGGGCTATGGCTACACCTTC. It is translated as CATGQGGGYGYTF.